This T cell receptor (beta chain) was profiled in a study of T cells in Graves' hyperthyroidism and ophthalmopathy (dated by TCRdb to 2018 to 2020). Background for the entire study: To identify distinguishing TCR V-J signatures, a discovery cohort of about 100 patients was used, comprising 43 with Graves' ophthalmopathy and 57 with stable Graves' hyperthyroidism. An independent validation cohort of fewer than 20 hyperthyroidism patients and 15 or so patients who later progressed to ophthalmopathy tested prospective prediction of ophthalmopathy. The roughly 90 discovery patients were divided at random into training and test sets in a 7:3 ratio. In addition, the study compared T-cell repertoires in thyroid tissue and in blood from five or six Graves' hyperthyroidism patients. After blood sampling, hyperthyroidism patients were treated with methimazole at a starting dose of 30 mg daily, and ophthalmopathy patients were treated with high-dose intravenous methylprednisolone. The paper reports TCR Vbeta CDR3 sequencing of 135 peripheral blood samples: under 45 ophthalmopathy, about 75 hyperthyroidism and 17 progressor patients.

The germline V gene (reference sequence) supplies CDR1 MNHNY and CDR2 SVGAGI. From the cysteine up to the phenylalanine, the CDR3 has a length of 13 residues. Here the CDR3 DNA is all that survives: 39 bases in frame from base 1. The junction carries 12 bases between V and J, which are trimmed by 6 bases and 9 bases respectively. Overall study outcomes, separate from this receptor: Most expanded thyroid clonotypes (frequency above 0.001) were also found in blood, which suggests that blood repertoires may mirror thyroid immune responses. In cross-validation, a model built on a 13 V-J signature told ophthalmopathy apart from stable hyperthyroidism with 85% to 90% sensitivity and around 83% specificity, and in testing the same model reached 80%/75%. In validation, progression to ophthalmopathy was predicted by the model with roughly 69% sensitivity and 72.22% specificity, a median of approximately 6.5 months before onset. No statistical method was used to fix the sample size in advance, and group allocation was not hidden from the investigators.

Exclusion was applied to patients with uncontrolled infections, other autoimmune diseases, pregnancy or lactation. Diagnoses relied on clinical symptoms, serum thyroxine and TRAb, thyroid ultrasound and orbital computed tomography. Total RNA was extracted using Trizol reagent, and RNA quality was assessed on an Agilent 2100 Bioanalyzer. The TCR beta CDR3 regions were amplified from the RNA transcripts. The TCR CDR3 was subjected to a first round of RT-PCR using the HTBI primer set and the Qiagen OneStep RT-PCR kit. The libraries were constructed in a second round of multiplex PCR and then size-selected and purified. Sequencing of the libraries was done on an Illumina HiSeq2000 using paired-end 100 bp reads. The original methods were these. Raw data were processed with SOAPnuke, discarding reads with adapters, uncalled bases, mean Phred below 15, or no exact constant-primer or identifier match. COPE v1.2.5 was used to merge the high-quality paired reads, and each unique nucleotide sequence was defined as a clonotype. Clonotypes were aligned to IMGT TRBV, TRBD and TRBJ reference segments using MiTCR v1.1. The analysis was restricted to V-J combinations with a frequency above 0.0001, which together covered just over 99% of the repertoires. The TCS score was defined as the ratio of F50 (clonal expansion) to E x V (chaos), calculated using BLOSUM62-based TCRdist between CDR3 peptides within each V-J. Welch's t-statistics and random forest reduced just over 500 V-J features to 10 to 15, which were used in a naive Bayes classifier (R e1071). The Morisita-Horn index was used to measure how similar the thyroid and blood repertoires were. TCRdb trimmed public reads at Q25 via fastp, called clones via MiXCR and kept in-frame beta chains. Identical CDR3 proteins give one entry, which carries the most common genes and DNA. V and J calls and clone size were set by TCRdb, not the authors. For this sample there are a few hundred thousand distinct CDR3 sequences; about 43% appear just once. About 20% of the sample is in the top ten clones.

Ten or more counts support this clonotype. The antigen it recognizes is unknown. No quality values exist for individual bases; no much larger clone is one base distant. This TCR was sampled from an adult woman with Graves' disease, either hyperthyroidism or ophthalmopathy (not recorded which). This sequence uses TRBV6-6 and TRBJ1-6; the D gene identity is not certain. Sequenced input: peripheral blood or thyroid tissue (not recorded which). The sequence in DNA is TGTGCCAGCAGCACCCGGGCGGGTTCACCCCTCCACTTT. Translated, it reads CASSTRAGSPLHF.